This is a list of T cell receptor beta chains from one sample in a study of T cell changes during pregnancy in multiple sclerosis. Generated by immunoSEQ multiplex PCR, the TCRdb table keeps only in-frame clones and is missing some. The sample gives 85,000 to 130,000 clones, 91% of which show up once; about 1.5% is in the top ten. Sequenced here: peripheral blood, sampled before pregnancy. Receptor source: a female donor with multiple sclerosis, enrolled in a pregnancy study. CDR3s include the opening cysteine and the closing phenylalanine or tryptophan. A D gene is named only where the DNA matches it firmly.

j_gene: TRBJ2-3; v_gene: TRBV27; d_gene: TRBD2; CDR3nt: TGTGCCAGCAGTCGGACTAGCGGGATTGCAGATACGCAGTATTTT; CDR3aa: CASSRTSGIADTQYF
j_gene: TRBJ2-6; v_gene: TRBV12-5; d_gene: NA; CDR3nt: TGTGCTAGTGGTTTGGTACCAGGAATAGCGGGGGCCAACGTCCTGACTTTC; CDR3aa: CASGLVPGIAGANVLTF
j_gene: TRBJ2-1; v_gene: TRBV5-5; d_gene: NA; CDR3nt: TGTGCCAGCAGCTTGGCCGGAGCCTCCTACAATGAGCAGTTCTTC; CDR3aa: CASSLAGASYNEQFF
j_gene: TRBJ2-1; v_gene: TRBV7-9; d_gene: TRBD2; CDR3nt: TGTGCCAGCAGCTTTCGACTAGCGGGAGATTGGCAGTTCTTC; CDR3aa: CASSFRLAGDWQFF
j_gene: TRBJ2-7; v_gene: TRBV7-9; d_gene: NA; CDR3nt: TGTGCCAGCAGCCTACTAGGAGGTAGCTACGAGCAGTACTTC; CDR3aa: CASSLLGGSYEQYF
j_gene: TRBJ2-7; v_gene: TRBV6-4; d_gene: TRBD2; CDR3nt: TGTGCCAGCAGTGACACGGCTAGCGGGATCTCCTACGAGCAGTACTTC; CDR3aa: CASSDTASGISYEQYF
j_gene: TRBJ2-4; v_gene: TRBV5-6; d_gene: TRBD1; CDR3nt: TGTGCCAGCAGCTGGACAGGGGGCGGTCACAACATTCAGTACTTC; CDR3aa: CASSWTGGGHNIQYF
j_gene: TRBJ1-1; v_gene: TRBV10-3; d_gene: NA; CDR3nt: TGTGCCATCATGCGCAACACTGAAGCTTTCTTT; CDR3aa: CAIMRNTEAFF
j_gene: TRBJ2-1; v_gene: TRBV4-3; d_gene: NA; CDR3nt: TGCGCCAGCAGCCAACAGGGCAGCTCCTACAATGAGCAGTTCTTC; CDR3aa: CASSQQGSSYNEQFF
j_gene: TRBJ2-1; v_gene: TRBV6-5; d_gene: NA; CDR3nt: TGTGCCAGCACTCTTATTCTAGGGGGTGAGCAGTTCTTC; CDR3aa: CASTLILGGEQFF
j_gene: TRBJ2-2; v_gene: TRBV2; d_gene: TRBD1; CDR3nt: TGTGCCAGGGGGACAGGGGGGAGCACCGGGGAGCTGTTTTTT; CDR3aa: CARGTGGSTGELFF
j_gene: TRBJ2-3; v_gene: TRBV11-2; d_gene: TRBD1; CDR3nt: TGTGCCAGCAGTCATCCCCCCGGGGGACAGGGGGGGACAGATACGCAGTATTTT; CDR3aa: CASSHPPGGQGGTDTQYF
j_gene: TRBJ1-2; v_gene: TRBV27; d_gene: TRBD1; CDR3nt: TGTGCCAGCACCAGGACAGGGGCTAACTATGGCTACACCTTC; CDR3aa: CASTRTGANYGYTF
j_gene: TRBJ2-2; v_gene: TRBV11-2; d_gene: TRBD2; CDR3nt: TGTGCCAGCAGGCCACTAGCGGCCTCCCGGTATGGAGAGCTGTTTTTT; CDR3aa: CASRPLAASRYGELFF
j_gene: TRBJ1-1; v_gene: TRBV5-3; d_gene: NA; CDR3nt: TGTGCCAGAATTGAGTCAAATCTCGAAAACACTGAAGCTTTCTTT; CDR3aa: CARIESNLENTEAFF
j_gene: TRBJ2-1; v_gene: TRBV19; d_gene: NA; CDR3nt: TGTGCCAGTAGTCGTCTCTACAATGAGCAGTTCTTC; CDR3aa: CASSRLYNEQFF
j_gene: TRBJ2-7; v_gene: TRBV15; d_gene: NA; CDR3nt: TGTGCCACCAGCAGCACGGCGGGACTCGAGCAGTACTTC; CDR3aa: CATSSTAGLEQYF
j_gene: TRBJ1-5; v_gene: TRBV5-6; d_gene: NA; CDR3nt: TGTGCCAGCAGCTTTTGGCAGGGGTTGAGGGGCAATCAGCCCCAGCATTTT; CDR3aa: CASSFWQGLRGNQPQHF
j_gene: TRBJ2-7; v_gene: TRBV6-1; d_gene: NA; CDR3nt: TGTGCCAGCAGTAATCAGGGGGGCTCCTACGAGCAGTACTTC; CDR3aa: CASSNQGGSYEQYF